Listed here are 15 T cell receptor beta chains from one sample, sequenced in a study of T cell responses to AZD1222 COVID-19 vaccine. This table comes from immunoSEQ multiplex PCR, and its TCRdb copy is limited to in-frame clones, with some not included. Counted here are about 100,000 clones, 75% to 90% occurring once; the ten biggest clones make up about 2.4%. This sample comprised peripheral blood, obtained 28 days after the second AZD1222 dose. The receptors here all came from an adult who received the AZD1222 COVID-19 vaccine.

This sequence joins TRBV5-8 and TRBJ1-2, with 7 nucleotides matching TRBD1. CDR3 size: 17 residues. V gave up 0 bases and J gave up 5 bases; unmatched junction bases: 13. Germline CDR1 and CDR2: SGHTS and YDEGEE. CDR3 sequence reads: CASSLDVGDRIEYGYTF. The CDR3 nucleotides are TGTGCCAGCAGCTTGGATGTCGGGGACAGAATAGAATATGGCTACACCTTC.

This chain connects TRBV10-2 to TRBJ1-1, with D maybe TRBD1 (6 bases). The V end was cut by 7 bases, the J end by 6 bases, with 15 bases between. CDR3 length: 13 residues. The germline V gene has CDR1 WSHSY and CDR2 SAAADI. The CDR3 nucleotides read TGCGCCAGCACCCCAGGGGCCCTCTCTGAAGCTTTCTTT. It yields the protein CASTPGALSEAFF.

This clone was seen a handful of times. In DNA form, the CDR3 reads TGTGCCAGCAGCGGAACTAGCGGGAGCGACTACGAGCAGTACTTC. It yields the protein CASSGTSGSDYEQYF. The chain employs TRBV5-4 and TRBJ2-7; the match to TRBD2 covers 11 bases. CDR3 length: 15 amino acids. V lost 4 bases to trimming and J lost 3 bases; unmatched junction nucleotides: 6. Germline CDR1 is SGHNT and CDR2 is YYREEE (reference sequence).

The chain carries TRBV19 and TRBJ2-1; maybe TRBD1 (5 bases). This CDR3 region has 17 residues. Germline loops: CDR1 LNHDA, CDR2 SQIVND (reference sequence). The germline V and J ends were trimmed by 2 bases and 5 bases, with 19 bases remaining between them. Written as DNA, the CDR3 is TGTGCCAGTAGTATATCGAAGGGCCAGGGTTATCACAATGAGCAGTTCTTC. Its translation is CASSISKGQGYHNEQFF.

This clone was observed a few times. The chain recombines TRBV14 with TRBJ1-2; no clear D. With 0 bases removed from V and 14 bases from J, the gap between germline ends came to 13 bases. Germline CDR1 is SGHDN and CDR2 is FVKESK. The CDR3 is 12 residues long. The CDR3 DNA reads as TGTGCCAGCAGCCAAGACGAGACCAGCAAGACCTTC. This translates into CASSQDETSKTF.

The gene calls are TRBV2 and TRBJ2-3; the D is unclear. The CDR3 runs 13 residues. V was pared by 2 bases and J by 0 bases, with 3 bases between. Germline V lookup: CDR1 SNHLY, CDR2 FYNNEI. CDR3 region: CASSEYSTDTQYF. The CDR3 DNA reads TGTGCCAGCAGTGAATATAGCACAGATACGCAGTATTTT.

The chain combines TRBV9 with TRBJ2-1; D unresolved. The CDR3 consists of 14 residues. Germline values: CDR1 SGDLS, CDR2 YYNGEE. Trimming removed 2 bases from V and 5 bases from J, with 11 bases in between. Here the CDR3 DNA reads TGTGCCAGCAGCGTTAGACTGGTTAACAATGAGCAGTTCTTC. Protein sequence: CASSVRLVNNEQFF.

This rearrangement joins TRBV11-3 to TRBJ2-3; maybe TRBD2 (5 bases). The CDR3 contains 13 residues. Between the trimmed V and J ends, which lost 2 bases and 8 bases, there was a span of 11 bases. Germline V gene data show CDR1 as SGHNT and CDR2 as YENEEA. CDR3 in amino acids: CASSLPNEGTQYF. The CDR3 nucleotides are TGTGCCAGCAGCTTACCCAACGAGGGTACGCAGTATTTT. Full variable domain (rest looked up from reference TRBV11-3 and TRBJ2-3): EAGVVQSPRYKIIEKKQPVAFWCNPISGHNTLYWYLQNLGQGPELLIRYENEEAVDDSQLPKDRFSAERLKGVDSTLKIQPAELGDSAVYLCASSLPNEGTQYFGPGTRLTVL.

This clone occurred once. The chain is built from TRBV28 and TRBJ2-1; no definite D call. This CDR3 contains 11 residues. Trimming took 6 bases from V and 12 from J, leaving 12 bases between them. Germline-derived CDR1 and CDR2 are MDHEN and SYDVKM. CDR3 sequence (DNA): TGTGCCAGCAGCACCCCCCACGTGCAGTTCTTC. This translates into CASSTPHVQFF.

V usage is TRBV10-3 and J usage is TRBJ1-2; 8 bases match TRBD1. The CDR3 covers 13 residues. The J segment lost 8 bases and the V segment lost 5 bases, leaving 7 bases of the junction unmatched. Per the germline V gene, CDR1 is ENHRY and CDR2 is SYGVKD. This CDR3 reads CAISQSRGLGYTF. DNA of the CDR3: TGTGCCATCAGTCAAAGCAGGGGGCTCGGCTACACCTTC.

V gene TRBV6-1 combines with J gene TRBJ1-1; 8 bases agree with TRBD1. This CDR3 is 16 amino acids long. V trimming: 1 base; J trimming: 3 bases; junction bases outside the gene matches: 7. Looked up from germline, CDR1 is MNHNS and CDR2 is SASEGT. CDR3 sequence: CASSEDGQGADTEAFF. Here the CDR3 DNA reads TGTGCCAGCAGTGAAGATGGTCAGGGGGCGGACACTGAAGCTTTCTTT.

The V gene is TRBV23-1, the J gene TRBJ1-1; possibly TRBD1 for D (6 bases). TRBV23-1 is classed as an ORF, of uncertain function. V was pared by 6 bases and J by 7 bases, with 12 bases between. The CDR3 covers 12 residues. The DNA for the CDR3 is TGCGCCAGCAGGAGAGGGGGTGTTGAAGCTTTCTTT. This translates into CASRRGGVEAFF.

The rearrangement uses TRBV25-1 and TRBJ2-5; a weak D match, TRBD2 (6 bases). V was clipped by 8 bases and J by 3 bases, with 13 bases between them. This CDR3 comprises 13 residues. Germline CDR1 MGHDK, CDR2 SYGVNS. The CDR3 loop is CASRFGEEETQYF. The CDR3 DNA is TGTGCCAGCCGATTCGGGGAGGAAGAGACCCAGTACTTC.

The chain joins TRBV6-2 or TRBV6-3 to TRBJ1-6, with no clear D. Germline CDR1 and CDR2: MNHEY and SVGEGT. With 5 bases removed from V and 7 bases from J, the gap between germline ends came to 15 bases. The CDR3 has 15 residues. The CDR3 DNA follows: TGTGCCAGCAGTCACGAGTTGGTCGCGAATTCACCCCTCCACTTT. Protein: CASSHELVANSPLHF.

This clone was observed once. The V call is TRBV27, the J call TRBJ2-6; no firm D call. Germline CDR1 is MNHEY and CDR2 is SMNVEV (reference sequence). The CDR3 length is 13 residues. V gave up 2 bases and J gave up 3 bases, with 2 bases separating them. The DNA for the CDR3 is TGTGCCAGCAGTTTAGGTGGGGCCAACGTCCTGACTTTC. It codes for CASSLGGANVLTF.